This T cell receptor beta chain was obtained from a study of cytomegalovirus exposure and HLA in healthy donors. A word on this clone: At one boundary the junction diverges from the germline segment, which might be a read error.

The CDR3 runs to 16 residues. Per the germline V gene, CDR1 is SEHNR and CDR2 is FQNEAQ (reference sequence). The PCR made use of 60 Vbeta and 13 Jbeta primers. Sequenced by immunoSEQ multiplex PCR; TCRdb stores in-frame clones only, minus some. Seen here are more than 150,000 clones, 80% to 90% observed once, and the top ten hold approximately 8.5%. Source material: PBMCs. The origin of this receptor is a man aged 18-30 years in good health and CMV-seropositive. This chain connects TRBV7-9 to TRBJ1-2, with 8 bases matching TRBD1. The CDR3 coding sequence is TGTTCCAGTCAGCCCTCATCGACAGGGGCTAACTATGGCTACACCTTC. Amino acids: CSSQPSSTGANYGYTF.